A selection of T cell receptor beta chains follows, all from one sample in a study of early T cells in non-severe SARS-CoV-2 infection. TCRdb processed the 5' RACE reads anew with MiXCR; each CDR3 protein has one entry. Of more than 95,000 distinct CDR3 sequences listed, about 15% were seen once; the top ten hold 20% to 25%. The sequencing sample was made of whole blood. The receptor set was obtained from an adult who was a healthcare worker with PCR-confirmed SARS-CoV-2 infection or an uninfected control (not recorded which). Both conserved end residues are part of each CDR3. A D gene is named only where the DNA matches it firmly. The listing skips clone size in some rows; elsewhere it reads once, few, many or a size class.

d_call: -; v_call: TRBV6-6; j_call: TRBJ1-1; clone_size: few; cdr3_aa: CASSYSRDLQAFF; cdr3_nt: TGTGCCAGCAGTTACTCGCGGGACCTCCAAGCTTTCTTT
d_call: -; v_call: TRBV24-1; j_call: TRBJ2-1; clone_size: many; cdr3_aa: CATSDSGSDEQFF; cdr3_nt: TGTGCCACCAGTGATTCAGGGTCAGATGAGCAGTTCTTC
d_call: TRBD1; v_call: TRBV4-2; j_call: TRBJ1-2; clone_size: -; cdr3_aa: CASSQHTGGRGYGYTF; cdr3_nt: TGTGCCAGCAGCCAACATACAGGGGGAAGGGGTTATGGCTACACCTTC
d_call: TRBD1; v_call: TRBV20-1; j_call: TRBJ2-7; clone_size: many; cdr3_aa: CSAERPGQSSYEQYF; cdr3_nt: TGCAGTGCGGAAAGGCCGGGACAGAGCTCCTACGAGCAGTACTTC
d_call: -; v_call: TRBV7-2; j_call: TRBJ1-5; clone_size: few; cdr3_aa: CASSLAATGSTQPQHF; cdr3_nt: TGTGCCAGCAGCTTAGCGGCCACAGGGAGTACTCAGCCCCAGCATTTT
d_call: TRBD1; v_call: TRBV20-1; j_call: TRBJ2-3; clone_size: many; cdr3_aa: CSARDGGQGADTQYF; cdr3_nt: TGCAGTGCTAGAGATGGCGGACAGGGTGCAGATACGCAGTATTTT
d_call: TRBD1; v_call: TRBV18; j_call: TRBJ2-6; clone_size: many; cdr3_aa: CASSTGTGRSGANVLTF; cdr3_nt: TGTGCCAGCTCTACCGGGACAGGCCGCTCTGGGGCCAACGTCCTGACTTTC
d_call: -; v_call: TRBV14; j_call: TRBJ1-6; clone_size: few; cdr3_aa: CASSQLQGFGNSPLHF; cdr3_nt: TGTGCCAGCAGCCAATTACAGGGATTTGGGAATTCACCCCTCCACTTT
d_call: -; v_call: TRBV7-8; j_call: TRBJ2-1; clone_size: -; cdr3_aa: CASSLSHAGTHEQFF; cdr3_nt: TGTGCCAGCAGCTTAAGCCACGCAGGGACGCATGAGCAGTTCTTC
d_call: TRBD1; v_call: TRBV14; j_call: TRBJ1-5; clone_size: few; cdr3_aa: CASSQDRQGSNQPQHF; cdr3_nt: TGTGCCAGCAGCCAAGATCGACAGGGTAGCAATCAGCCCCAGCATTTT
d_call: -; v_call: TRBV20-1; j_call: TRBJ1-5; clone_size: -; cdr3_aa: CSAVQGYNQPQHF; cdr3_nt: TGCAGTGCTGTGCAAGGATACAATCAGCCCCAGCATTTT
d_call: -; v_call: TRBV24-1; j_call: TRBJ1-1; clone_size: many; cdr3_aa: CATNVVRGLDTEAFF; cdr3_nt: TGTGCCACCAACGTGGTGAGAGGGTTGGACACTGAAGCTTTCTTT
d_call: -; v_call: TRBV20-1; j_call: TRBJ2-7; clone_size: few; cdr3_aa: CSASQASRLYEQYF; cdr3_nt: TGCAGTGCTAGTCAGGCTAGCAGGTTATACGAGCAGTACTTC
d_call: -; v_call: TRBV5-1; j_call: TRBJ2-2; clone_size: few; cdr3_aa: CASSAAQGPNTGELFF; cdr3_nt: TGCGCCAGCAGCGCCGCACAGGGTCCGAACACCGGGGAGCTGTTTTTT
d_call: -; v_call: TRBV20-1; j_call: TRBJ1-3; clone_size: many; cdr3_aa: CSARDLPRSGNTIYF; cdr3_nt: TGCAGTGCTAGAGATCTCCCGCGCTCTGGAAACACCATATATTTT
d_call: TRBD2; v_call: TRBV29-1; j_call: TRBJ2-3; clone_size: -; cdr3_aa: CSGTKRGGTDTQYF; cdr3_nt: TGCAGCGGAACTAAGCGGGGCGGCACAGATACGCAGTATTTT
d_call: -; v_call: TRBV6-1; j_call: TRBJ1-3; clone_size: -; cdr3_aa: CASRTLYSGNTIYF; cdr3_nt: TGTGCCAGCAGGACCCTCTACTCTGGAAACACCATATATTTT
d_call: TRBD1; v_call: TRBV3-1; j_call: TRBJ1-1; clone_size: -; cdr3_aa: CASSQPPGTGGSAFF; cdr3_nt: TGTGCCAGCAGCCAACCCCCTGGGACAGGGGGCAGCGCTTTCTTT
d_call: -; v_call: TRBV10-3; j_call: TRBJ1-2; clone_size: -; cdr3_aa: CAISEKNYGYTF; cdr3_nt: TGTGCCATCAGTGAGAAAAACTATGGCTACACCTTC
d_call: -; v_call: TRBV5-1; j_call: TRBJ2-1; clone_size: few; cdr3_aa: CASSERVGLNEQFF; cdr3_nt: TGCGCCAGCAGCGAAAGGGTCGGACTCAATGAGCAGTTCTTC
d_call: -; v_call: TRBV15; j_call: TRBJ2-3; clone_size: -; cdr3_aa: CATSRDLGGTDTQYF; cdr3_nt: TGTGCCACCAGCAGAGACTTAGGAGGCACAGATACGCAGTATTTT
d_call: -; v_call: TRBV6-1; j_call: TRBJ2-5; clone_size: once; cdr3_aa: CASIGAGTMTETQYF; cdr3_nt: TGTGCCAGCATCGGGGCCGGGACAATGACGGAGACCCAGTACTTC
d_call: TRBD2; v_call: TRBV7-6; j_call: TRBJ2-5; clone_size: -; cdr3_aa: CASSYGLAGWETQYF; cdr3_nt: TGTGCCAGCAGCTACGGACTAGCGGGGTGGGAGACCCAGTACTTC
d_call: TRBD1; v_call: TRBV6-1; j_call: TRBJ2-7; clone_size: -; cdr3_aa: CASSGYGQDYEQYF; cdr3_nt: TGTGCCAGCAGCGGCTACGGACAGGACTACGAGCAGTACTTC
d_call: -; v_call: TRBV12-3/TRBV12-4; j_call: TRBJ2-1; clone_size: many; cdr3_aa: CASSSPYNEQFF; cdr3_nt: TGTGCCAGCAGTTCTCCCTACAATGAGCAGTTCTTC
d_call: -; v_call: TRBV20-1; j_call: TRBJ2-2; clone_size: -; cdr3_aa: CSARASPRNTGELFF; cdr3_nt: TGCAGTGCTAGGGCCTCTCCTAGGAACACCGGGGAGCTGTTTTTT